A single sample gave rise to the 9 T cell receptor beta chains below, sequenced in a study of blood T cells in healthy people across ages. A second PCR, run for 7 to 11 cycles, used a sample-barcoded 5' primer plus a J-beta primer mix. TCRdb re-called the 5' RACE reads with MiXCR, one entry per CDR3 protein. The sample has roughly 1.5 million distinct CDR3 sequences, roughly 43% seen once; the top ten hold 4%. Source material: blood. All receptors derive from a young woman in good health.

CDR3 bases: TGCAGTGCTAGAGCGAGGATAGCGGGGGCTTCCTACGAGCAGTACTTC. The encoded protein is CSARARIAGASYEQYF. This chain uses TRBV20-1 with TRBJ2-7; 9 positions match TRBD2. This CDR3 has 16 residues. J gave up 1 base and V 1 base, and 8 bases lay outside the gene matches. CDR1 is DFQATT, CDR2 SNEGSKA, per germline (reference sequence).

Only a few counts were recorded for this clonotype. The chain is built from TRBV7-9 and TRBJ2-3, with D possibly matching TRBD2 (5 bases). The CDR3 has 16 residues. V lost 5 bases to trimming and J lost 1 base, with 16 bases between them. Germline-derived CDR1 and CDR2 are SEHNR and FQNEAQ (reference sequence). CDR3 amino acids: CASSPSLSEGTDTQYF. CDR3 bases: TGTGCCAGCAGCCCCTCACTCTCGGAGGGCACAGATACGCAGTATTTT.

The rearrangement joins TRBV9 to TRBJ2-7, with D possibly TRBD1 on 5 matching bases. Germline V gene data show CDR1 as SGDLS and CDR2 as YYNGEE. Trimming stripped 4 bases from V and 2 bases from J, with 16 bases between. The CDR3 length is 15 residues. The CDR3 spells CASSPRTHPAYEQYF. DNA for the CDR3: TGTGCCAGCAGCCCAAGGACACACCCGGCCTACGAGCAGTACTTC. Complete variable domain (other parts from reference TRBV9 and TRBJ2-7): DSGVTQTPKHLITATGQRVTLRCSPRSGDLSVYWYQQSLDQGLQFLIQYYNGEERAKGNILERFSAQQFPDLHSELNLSSLELGDSALYFCASSPRTHPAYEQYFGPGTRLTVT.

This clonotype was seen ten or more times. The rearrangement joins TRBV10-2 to TRBJ2-3; 10 bases agree with TRBD2. The V and J ends lost 3 bases and 2 bases, in that order; junction bases with no gene match: 5. This CDR3 comprises 16 residues. Germline V gives CDR1 WSHSY, CDR2 SAAADI. Written as DNA, the CDR3 is TGCGCCAGCAGTGATATACTAGCGGGGCTCACAGATACGCAGTATTTT. As protein: CASSDILAGLTDTQYF.

In this sample, this clonotype turned up a few times. This rearrangement joins TRBV12-3 or TRBV12-4 to TRBJ1-2; TRBD1 matches 10 bases. V lost 3 bases and J lost 8; bases outside the gene matches: 9. The CDR3 covers 15 residues. CDR3: CASSFSTGGLQGYTF. DNA of the CDR3: TGTGCCAGCAGTTTCTCGACAGGGGGCCTTCAAGGCTACACCTTC.

The chain combines TRBV20-1 with TRBJ1-2; no reliable D call. There are 12 residues in the CDR3. Germline V gene data show CDR1 as DFQATT and CDR2 as SNEGSKA (reference sequence). The V and J ends lost 0 bases and 8 bases respectively, with 10 bases between them. CDR3 nucleotide sequence: TGCAGTGCTAGAGAACCGGGCTGGGGCTACACCTTC. The encoded protein is CSAREPGWGYTF.

The chain couples TRBV18 to TRBJ2-1, with TRBD1 as a possible D gene (7 bases). Germline V lookup: CDR1 KGHSH, CDR2 LQKENI. The CDR3 loop spans 14 amino acids. Trimming stripped 4 bases from V and 13 bases from J, with 20 bases between. CDR3 region: CASSLHRGRETQFF. As DNA, the CDR3 is TGTGCCAGCTCACTTCACAGGGGTCGGGAGACCCAGTTCTTC.

As to this clonotype: At one boundary the junction diverges from the germline segment, which might be a read error. The chain has TRBV11-2 and TRBJ2-1, with a possible D match to TRBD2 (5 bases). CDR1 SGHAT and CDR2 FQNNGV come from the germline V gene. The CDR3 contains 16 residues. In DNA form, the CDR3 reads TGTGCCAGCAGCTTCATGGTGGAGGACTCCTACAATGAGCGGTACTTC. Its translation is CASSFMVEDSYNERYF.

The chain is built from TRBV27 and TRBJ2-5, with D possibly being TRBD1 (5 bases). The J call may be incorrect, as the DNA end agrees better with TRBJ2-7. There are 13 residues in the CDR3. CDR1 and CDR2 (germline): MNHEY, SMNVEV (reference sequence). CDR3 sequence reads: CASSPPGRVEQYF. The CDR3 region has the DNA TGTGCCAGCAGTCCCCCGGGCAGGGTCGAGCAGTACTTC.